This TCR beta chain stems from a study of control samples from healthy donors and cancer patients. Assay: immunoSEQ multiplex PCR; the TCRdb copy retains only in-frame clones and omits some. This table holds some 140,000 clones, around nine tenths found once. Germline CDR1 is MNHEY and CDR2 is SVGAGI. CDR3 length equals 15 residues. V shed 4 bases, J shed 2 bases, and the junction held 1 base outside the gene matches. This clone has a single count. Specimen: PBMCs. This chain uses TRBV6-5 with TRBJ2-1; the match to TRBD2 covers 11 bases. This TCR came from a man aged 45 to 65 with head and neck cancer. Here the CDR3 reads CASSLAGGPYNEQFF. As DNA, the CDR3 is TGTGCCAGCAGTTTAGCGGGAGGGCCCTACAATGAGCAGTTCTTC.